This TCR beta chain was recorded in a study of CD8+ T cells in alopecia areata. For this clone: Its antigen is as yet unknown.

RNA extraction and reverse transcription yielded cDNA as sequencing template. The data were produced by immunoSEQ multiplex PCR, yet TCRdb's version contains in-frame clones alone and is incomplete. Of 170,000 or so clones in the sample, about 60% were seen once. Treatment specified: oral pan-JAK inhibitor, 5-10 mg twice daily. Peripheral blood samples and lesional scalp punch biopsies were obtained from alopecia areata patients. Points from the study as a whole: Given one nonresponder, whether baseline CD8+ expansion relates to response remains uncertain.

The sample consisted of CD8+ T cells sorted from blood, taken at week 24, from a patient treated with tofacitinib. The clonotype originates from a human donor with alopecia areata.

CDR3 amino acids: CASSPRGASGVSEQFF. The CDR3 DNA is TGTGCCAGCTCTCCCCGGGGGGCCTCCGGGGTCAGTGAGCAGTTCTTC. The chain uses TRBV18 and TRBJ2-1; D is perhaps TRBD2 (7 bases). The germline V gene encodes CDR1 KGHSH and CDR2 LQKENI. The V end was cut by 6 bases, the J end by 9 bases, with 24 bases between. The CDR3 is 16 amino acids. The full variable domain, rest sourced from reference TRBV18 and TRBJ2-1, is NAGVMQNPRHLVRRRGQEARLRCSPMKGHSHVYWYRQLPEEGLKFMVYLQKENIIDESGMPKERFSAEFPKEGPSILRIQQVVRGDSAAYFCASSPRGASGVSEQFFGPGTRLTVL.